The 2 T cell receptor beta chains in this list originate from one sample, sequenced in a study of blood T cell repertoires in COVID-19. Clones were read by immunoSEQ multiplex PCR, and TCRdb kept only the in-frame ones, dropping some. The sample lists a few hundred thousand clones, 80% to 90% occurring once. Material: peripheral blood. These receptors came from a man between 60 and 75 years old with acute or convalescent COVID-19.

V gene TRBV6-5 combines with J gene TRBJ2-7; TRBD2 aligns across 7 bases. Germline CDR1 is MNHEY and CDR2 is SVGAGI. The length of the CDR3 is 14 residues. The V and J ends lost 6 bases and 7 bases, in that order; junction bases with no gene match: 12. Here the CDR3 reads CASSTERGLGEQYF. In DNA, the CDR3 is TGTGCCAGCAGCACTGAGCGGGGATTGGGGGAGCAGTACTTC.

V is TRBV29-1 and J is TRBJ2-1, with 16 bases identical to TRBD2. The CDR3 loop spans 18 amino acids. Trimming cost V 6 bases and J 0 bases; bases outside gene matches: 8. From germline, CDR1 is SQVTM and CDR2 ANQGSEA. CDR3 residues: CSVGGLAGGKGSYNEQFF. The CDR3 region has the DNA TGCAGCGTGGGGGGACTAGCGGGAGGGAAAGGCTCCTACAATGAGCAGTTCTTC.